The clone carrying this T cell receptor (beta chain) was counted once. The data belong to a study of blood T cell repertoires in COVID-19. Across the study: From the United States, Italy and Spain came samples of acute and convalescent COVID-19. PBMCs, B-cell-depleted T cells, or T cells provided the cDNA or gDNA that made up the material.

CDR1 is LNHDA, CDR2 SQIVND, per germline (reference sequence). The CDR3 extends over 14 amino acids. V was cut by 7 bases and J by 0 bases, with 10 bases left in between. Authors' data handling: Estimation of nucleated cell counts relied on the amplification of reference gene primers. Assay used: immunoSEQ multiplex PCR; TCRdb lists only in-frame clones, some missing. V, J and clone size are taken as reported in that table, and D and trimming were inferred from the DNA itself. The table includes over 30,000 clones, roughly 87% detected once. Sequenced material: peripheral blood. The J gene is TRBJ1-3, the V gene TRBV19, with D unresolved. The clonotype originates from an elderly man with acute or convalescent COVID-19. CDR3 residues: CASTTRSSGNTIYF. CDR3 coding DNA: TGTGCCAGTACCACACGGAGCTCTGGAAACACCATATATTTT.